The 19 T cell receptor beta chains in this list originate from one sample, sequenced in a study of cytomegalovirus exposure and HLA in healthy donors. 60 Vbeta and 13 Jbeta primers were used in PCR. Repertoires were generated with immunoSEQ multiplex PCR, while TCRdb's copy carries only in-frame clones and drops some. The sample includes about 170,000 clones, approximately 71% of them seen just once. Sequencing was done on a sample of PBMCs. The receptors originated from a woman under 30 in good health and CMV-seropositive.

This clone was detected once. The chain has TRBV5-1 and TRBJ1-6, with TRBD1 matching 9 bases. V lost 0 bases, J lost 0 bases, and 10 bases stayed unmatched. CDR3 length equals 20 residues. In germline, CDR1 is SGHRS, CDR2 YFSETQ. As DNA, the CDR3 is TGCGCCAGCAGCTTGGGGTTCGGGGACAGGGTGGGCTCCTATAATTCACCCCTCCACTTT. Encoded protein: CASSLGFGDRVGSYNSPLHF.

In the case of this clone: Other DNA sequences in the sample encode the same CDR3. V and J are TRBV4-1 and TRBJ1-3; D is uncertain. The CDR3 is 15 amino acids. Per germline, CDR1 MGHRA and CDR2 YSYEKL. V was pared by 1 base and J by 0 bases, with 7 bases between. CDR3 nucleotide sequence: TGCGCCAGCAGCCAAGTATCAGGCTCTGGAAACACCATATATTTT. As protein: CASSQVSGSGNTIYF.

The chain combines TRBV7-9 with TRBJ1-2; D gene uncertain. There are 15 residues in the CDR3. The V and J ends lost 5 bases and 0 bases respectively, with 13 bases between them. CDR1 and CDR2 from the germline V gene are SEHNR and FQNEAQ (reference sequence). CDR3 sequence: CASSPGLRANYGYTF. In DNA, the CDR3 is TGTGCCAGCAGCCCGGGGTTGAGGGCTAACTATGGCTACACCTTC.

The chain links TRBV5-4 to TRBJ2-4, with 10 bases matching TRBD1. With V trimmed by 1 base and J by 3 bases, 7 bases remained unmatched. The CDR3 spans 17 residues. Germline V gene sequence: CDR1 SGHNT, CDR2 YYREEE (reference sequence). CDR3 in amino acids: CASSLRQGALDKNIQYF. As DNA, the CDR3 is TGTGCCAGCAGCTTGAGACAGGGGGCGCTTGACAAAAACATTCAGTACTTC.

This chain uses TRBV5-6 with TRBJ2-7, with 12 nucleotides matching TRBD2. V lost 3 bases, J lost 4 bases, and 11 bases stayed unmatched. From germline, CDR1 is SGHDT and CDR2 YYEEEE. The CDR3 contains 17 residues. This CDR3 is CASSSLASGGAWYEQYF. For the CDR3, the DNA is TGTGCCAGCAGCTCCTTGGCTAGCGGGGGGGCGTGGTACGAGCAGTACTTC.

The genes are TRBV7-2 and TRBJ1-1; 7 bases are a match to TRBD1. With 5 bases clipped from V and 4 bases from J, the junction kept 7 bases outside the gene matches. The CDR3 extends over 14 amino acids. Germline CDR1 and CDR2: SGHTA and FQGNSA. CDR3 coding DNA: TGTGCCAGCAGCATGCAGGGGGTGGTCACTGAAGCTTTCTTT. It is translated as CASSMQGVVTEAFF.

The chain has TRBV6-5 and TRBJ1-2, with TRBD1 as a possible D gene (5 bases). Germline V lookup: CDR1 MNHEY, CDR2 SVGAGI. This CDR3 is 12 amino acids long. The V gene lost 8 bases and the J gene lost 6 bases, with 13 bases spanning the gap. CDR3: CASHWRGDGYTF. The CDR3 DNA reads as TGTGCCAGCCATTGGCGGGGGGATGGCTACACCTTC.

The V and J genes are TRBV7-2 and TRBJ2-1; 8 bases match TRBD2. The germline V gene encodes CDR1 SGHTA and CDR2 FQGNSA. CDR3 length: 16 residues. With V trimmed by 5 bases and J by 6 bases, 12 bases remained unmatched. CDR3 residues: CASSPWGGGGFNEQFF. Here the CDR3 DNA reads TGTGCCAGCAGCCCGTGGGGGGGCGGGGGGTTCAATGAGCAGTTCTTC.

The rearrangement uses TRBV5-5 and TRBJ1-6; a possible D gene is TRBD1 (5 bases). Trimming took 4 bases from V and 6 from J, leaving 17 bases between them. The CDR3 totals 16 residues. Germline CDR1 and CDR2: SGHKS and YYEKEE (reference sequence). CDR3 in DNA: TGTGCCAGCAGCCGAGAAGGGACTGCCTCTAATTCACCCCTCCACTTT. This translates into CASSREGTASNSPLHF.

The chain couples TRBV18 to TRBJ1-1; D perhaps matches TRBD1 (5 bases). The CDR3 is made up of 15 amino acids. The germline V gene has CDR1 KGHSH and CDR2 LQKENI. Trimming shortened V by 3 bases and J by 3 bases, and 14 bases separated the two germline ends. The CDR3 coding sequence is TGTGCCAGCTCACCTGGGTTAGGGGATCACACTGAAGCTTTCTTT. Its translation: CASSPGLGDHTEAFF.

V and J are TRBV30 and TRBJ2-7; D is perhaps TRBD1 (6 bases). The germline gives CDR1 GTSNPN, CDR2 SVGIG (reference sequence). The CDR3 spans 13 residues. The ends were cut back, 1 base at V and 7 bases at J, with 14 bases in the middle. This CDR3 is CAWSGKGVGEQYF. In nucleotides, the CDR3 is TGTGCCTGGAGTGGTAAGGGGGTGGGTGAGCAGTACTTC.

This sequence joins TRBV9 and TRBJ2-3; 8 bases agree with TRBD1. CDR1 and CDR2 (germline): SGDLS, YYNGEE. This CDR3 spans 16 amino acids. V lost 0 bases, J lost 5 bases, and 8 bases stayed unmatched. The CDR3 sequence is CASSVVSRGQLDTQYF. DNA of the CDR3: TGTGCCAGCAGCGTAGTCAGCAGGGGGCAATTAGATACGCAGTATTTT.

The rearrangement joins TRBV29-1 to TRBJ1-3; D ambiguous. The length of the CDR3 is 14 residues. V was clipped by 5 bases and J by 6 bases, with 17 bases between them. CDR1 and CDR2 (germline): SQVTM, ANQGSEA. In DNA, the CDR3 is TGCAGCGTTCGGGATCCAAGCGTTTCAAACACCATATATTTT. It translates to CSVRDPSVSNTIYF. Complete variable domain (other parts from reference TRBV29-1 and TRBJ1-3): SAVISQKPSRDICQRGTSLTIQCQVDSQVTMMFWYRQQPGQSLTLIATANQGSEATYESGFVIDKFPISRPNLTFSTLTVSNMSPEDSSIYLCSVRDPSVSNTIYFGEGSWLTVV.

The genes are TRBV9 and TRBJ2-7; 9 bases match TRBD1. CDR1 and CDR2 from the germline V gene are SGDLS and YYNGEE. This CDR3 spans 14 amino acids. The ends lost 3 bases at V and 2 bases at J; junction bases unmatched: 3. CDR3: CASSGQGEAYEQYF. In nucleotides, the CDR3 is TGTGCCAGCAGCGGACAGGGGGAAGCCTACGAGCAGTACTTC.

The genes are TRBV30 and TRBJ2-5, with 7 nucleotides matching TRBD1. The germline V gene encodes CDR1 GTSNPN and CDR2 SVGIG (reference sequence). This CDR3 has 16 residues. Losses at the gene ends were 5 bases for V and 1 base for J; bases not matched to a gene: 13. The chain's CDR3 is CAWGVTTDRLQETQYF. In nucleotides, the CDR3 is TGTGCCTGGGGCGTCACAACGGACAGGCTCCAAGAGACCCAGTACTTC. The complete variable domain, with remaining parts taken from reference TRBV30 and TRBJ2-5, reads SQTIHQWPATLVQPVGSPLSLECTVEGTSNPNLYWYRQAAGRGLQLLFYSVGIGQISSEVPQNLSASRPQDRQFILSSKKLLLSDSGFYLCAWGVTTDRLQETQYFGPGTRLLVL.

The chain links TRBV20-1 to TRBJ1-2; 9 nucleotides agree with TRBD1. The CDR3 extends over 11 amino acids. The germline V gene encodes CDR1 DFQATT and CDR2 SNEGSKA (reference sequence). The CDR3 DNA is TGCAGCACGACAGGGGGCTATGGCTACACCTTC. It yields the protein CSTTGGYGYTF.

The V and J genes are TRBV2 and TRBJ1-3; tentative D call: TRBD1 (5 bases). Germline V gives CDR1 SNHLY, CDR2 FYNNEI. V gave up 2 bases and J gave up 2 bases, with 7 bases separating them. The CDR3 runs 14 residues. CDR3 sequence: CASSELRAGNTIYF. DNA for the CDR3: TGTGCCAGCAGTGAACTCAGGGCTGGAAACACCATATATTTT.

This sequence joins TRBV6-5 and TRBJ2-1; 9 bases agree with TRBD2. V shed 6 bases and J 6 bases; nucleotides not matched to a gene: 9. CDR3 length: 15 amino acids. Germline V gene sequence: CDR1 MNHEY, CDR2 SVGAGI. CDR3 DNA: TGTGCCAGCAGATTCTCTAGCGGGGCACTCAATGAGCAGTTCTTC. It translates to CASRFSSGALNEQFF.

The chain carries TRBV15 and TRBJ2-2; D gene ambiguous. V lost 5 bases to trimming and J lost 4 bases, with 17 bases between them. This CDR3 contains 16 residues. In germline, CDR1 is LNHNV, CDR2 YYDKDF (reference sequence). CDR3 residues: CATSRPPRLSTGELFF. For the CDR3, the DNA is TGTGCCACCAGCCGCCCCCCCAGGTTGTCCACCGGGGAGCTGTTTTTT.